The 30 T cell receptor beta chains in this list originate from one sample, sequenced in a study of T cell changes during pregnancy in multiple sclerosis. TCRdb's copy holds only in-frame clones and misses some; the assay was immunoSEQ multiplex PCR. The sample has 20,000 to 25,000 clones, 80% to 95% seen once. This sample comprised CD4+ T cells from peripheral blood mononuclear cells, obtained in the third trimester of pregnancy. Every receptor here comes from a female donor with multiple sclerosis, enrolled in a pregnancy study.

This clone was counted a single time. The genes are TRBV5-6 and TRBJ1-5; possible D gene TRBD1, 5 bases. The V gene lost 1 base and the J gene lost 5 bases, with 16 bases spanning the gap. Germline assignment: CDR1 SGHDT and CDR2 YYEEEE. The CDR3 is 16 amino acids. In nucleotides, the CDR3 is TGTGCCAGCAGCTTGACGGGGGACGTTTCGGATCAGCCCCAGCATTTT. Residues: CASSLTGDVSDQPQHF.

The CDR3 coding sequence is TGTGCCAGCAGTGATTGGGAGGTTTACCGAGTGGAGACCCAGTACTTC. It specifies CASSDWEVYRVETQYF. V is TRBV6-1 and J is TRBJ2-5; D is possibly TRBD2 (6 bases). V gave up 3 bases and J gave up 5 bases, with 19 bases separating them. The germline gives CDR1 MNHNS, CDR2 SASEGT. This CDR3 has 16 amino acids.

There are a few counts of this clone. This rearrangement joins TRBV10-1 to TRBJ1-1; D remains unclear. V lost 3 bases, J lost 4 bases, and 9 bases lay in between. Germline V lookup: CDR1 WNHNN, CDR2 SYGVQD (reference sequence). The CDR3 contains 13 residues. CDR3 region: CASSESGSTEAFF. In nucleotides, the CDR3 is TGCGCCAGCAGTGAATCGGGGTCCACTGAAGCTTTCTTT.

This sequence joins TRBV2 and TRBJ1-2; D not resolved. The CDR3 totals 14 residues. Trimming left V 4 bases short and J 6 bases short, with 15 bases between. The germline V gene has CDR1 SNHLY and CDR2 FYNNEI. CDR3 DNA: TGTGCCAGCAGTGTAGGCCTCCGAGGGCATGGCTACACCTTC. Protein product: CASSVGLRGHGYTF.

This sequence joins TRBV5-6 and TRBJ1-3; possibly TRBD1 for D (6 bases). The CDR3 consists of 16 residues. Trimming shortened V by 4 bases and J by 2 bases, and 16 bases separated the two germline ends. The V gene's germline CDR1 is SGHDT and CDR2 YYEEEE. CDR3 region: CASSGNRVNAGNTIYF. The DNA for the CDR3 is TGTGCCAGCAGCGGCAACAGGGTTAACGCTGGAAACACCATATATTTT. The whole variable domain, filled in from reference TRBV5-6 and TRBJ1-3, reads DAGVTQSPTHLIKTRGQQVTLRCSPKSGHDTVSWYQQALGQGPQFIFQYYEEEERQRGNFPDRFSGHQFPNYSSELNVNALLLGDSALYLCASSGNRVNAGNTIYFGEGSWLTVV.

The chain employs TRBV5-6 and TRBJ2-3; 8 bases are shared with TRBD1. The CDR3 is made up of 16 amino acids. With V trimmed by 0 bases and J by 1 base, 4 bases remained unmatched. Germline loops: CDR1 SGHDT, CDR2 YYEEEE. As DNA, the CDR3 is TGTGCCAGCAGCTTGGAGACAGGGGTCGGCACAGATACGCAGTATTTT. Encoded protein: CASSLETGVGTDTQYF.

The CDR3 nucleotides are TGCGCCAGCAGCTTGAGTGTCGGGTCAGCAGAGACCCAGTACTTC. It is translated as CASSLSVGSAETQYF. The rearrangement joins TRBV5-1 to TRBJ2-5; D gene uncertain. V dropped 1 base and J dropped 4 bases, with 14 bases sitting between them. Germline lookup yields CDR1 SGHRS and CDR2 YFSETQ. CDR3 length equals 15 residues.

This chain links TRBV7-2 with TRBJ2-7, with D possibly matching TRBD2 (6 bases). Germline loops: CDR1 SGHTA, CDR2 FQGNSA. With 6 bases removed from V and 6 bases from J, the gap between germline ends came to 15 bases. This CDR3 region has 13 residues. Here the CDR3 reads CASSLMTGVEQYF. The CDR3, as DNA: TGTGCCAGCAGTTTGATGACGGGGGTCGAGCAGTACTTC.

The chain has TRBV5-1 and TRBJ2-1, with D perhaps matching TRBD2 (6 bases). The CDR3 extends over 14 amino acids. The germline CDR1 and CDR2 sequences are SGHRS and YFSETQ. The V gene lost 0 bases and the J gene lost 9 bases, with 13 bases spanning the gap. The CDR3 DNA sequence: TGCGCCAGCAGCTTGGCCGTCAGCGGGCGTGAGCAGTTCTTC. It codes for CASSLAVSGREQFF.

The chain joins TRBV6-6 to TRBJ2-5; D is undetermined. CDR1 MNHNY and CDR2 SVGAGI come from the germline V gene (reference sequence). Between the trimmed V and J ends, which lost 8 bases and 0 bases, there was a span of 10 bases. This CDR3 spans 13 amino acids. The CDR3 sequence is CASSPRYQETQYF. The CDR3 nucleotides read TGTGCCAGCTCCCCCCGGTACCAAGAGACCCAGTACTTC.

The chain employs TRBV5-1 and TRBJ1-1; 9 nucleotides match TRBD1. The CDR3 sequence is 16 residues long. In germline, CDR1 is SGHRS, CDR2 YFSETQ. With V trimmed by 2 bases and J by 4 bases, 9 bases remained unmatched. DNA for the CDR3: TGCGCCAGCAGCTTTGGGCCGACAGGGGGAGGCACTGAAGCTTTCTTT. The encoded protein is CASSFGPTGGGTEAFF.

The chain combines TRBV18 with TRBJ2-1; 9 nucleotides align to TRBD1. Germline values: CDR1 KGHSH, CDR2 LQKENI. The J segment lost 14 bases and the V segment lost 0 bases, leaving 17 bases of the junction unmatched. The CDR3 is 17 amino acids. The CDR3 bases are TGTGCCAGCTCACCACCGGGGGGCTCCACAGGGGGCTTCAGAGAGTTCTTC. It encodes CASSPPGGSTGGFREFF.

This clone came up a few times. The chain recombines TRBV5-1 with TRBJ1-1, with 9 bases lining up with TRBD1. Trimming removed 2 bases from V and 8 bases from J; junction bases left unmatched: 4. The CDR3 length is 13 residues. Germline values: CDR1 SGHRS, CDR2 YFSETQ. For the CDR3, the DNA is TGCGCCAGCAGCTTCGGACAGGGGCGCGAAGCTTTCTTT. As protein: CASSFGQGREAFF. The full variable domain, with the rest looked up from reference TRBV5-1 and TRBJ1-1, is KAGVTQTPRYLIKTRGQQVTLSCSPISGHRSVSWYQQTPGQGLQFLFEYFSETQRNKGNFPGRFSGRQFSNSRSEMNVSTLELGDSALYLCASSFGQGREAFFGQGTRLTVV.

The chain carries TRBV5-1 and TRBJ2-4; the match to TRBD2 covers 8 bases. J gave up 10 bases and V 1 base, and 7 bases lay outside the gene matches. The CDR3 length is 14 residues. Germline CDR1 reads SGHRS; CDR2 reads YFSETQ. This CDR3 reads CASSLIGTRDIQYF. DNA for the CDR3: TGCGCCAGCAGCTTGATAGGGACTAGAGATATTCAGTACTTC.

V gene TRBV4-2 combines with J gene TRBJ1-3; TRBD1 matches at 8 bases. CDR1 and CDR2 from the germline V gene are LGHNA and YNFKEQ. The length of the CDR3 is 17 residues. V shed 2 bases, J shed 0 bases, and the junction held 6 bases outside the gene matches. The CDR3 DNA reads as TGTGCCAGCAGCCAAAAGGGACAGGCCGTCTCTGGAAACACCATATATTTT. Translation: CASSQKGQAVSGNTIYF.

The J gene is TRBJ1-6, the V gene TRBV5-5; D is unclear. Per germline, CDR1 SGHKS and CDR2 YYEKEE (reference sequence). The CDR3 has 12 residues. Trimming took 0 bases from V and 9 from J, leaving 4 bases between them. In DNA form, the CDR3 reads TGTGCCAGCAGCTTGGTTAGTTCACCCCTCCACTTT. Translating gives CASSLVSSPLHF.

The rearrangement links TRBV15 to TRBJ2-1; tentatively, D is TRBD1 (6 bases). Trimming stripped 4 bases from V and 8 bases from J, with 18 bases between. This CDR3 spans 15 amino acids. In germline, CDR1 is LNHNV, CDR2 YYDKDF (reference sequence). The CDR3 DNA is TGTGCCACCAGCAAGGGGACAATCTACAACGATGAGCAGTTCTTC. Protein: CATSKGTIYNDEQFF.

This rearrangement joins TRBV4-3 to TRBJ1-2; 7 nucleotides match TRBD1. The length of the CDR3 is 15 residues. Germline V gene sequence: CDR1 LGHNA, CDR2 YSLEER. V lost 1 base and J lost 2; bases outside the gene matches: 4. The chain's CDR3 is CASSQGTGWNYGYTF. In DNA form, the CDR3 reads TGCGCCAGCAGCCAAGGGACAGGATGGAACTATGGCTACACCTTC.

The rearrangement uses TRBV29-1 and TRBJ2-4, with TRBD2 as a possible D gene (5 bases). V was clipped by 0 bases and J by 11 bases, with 14 bases between them. Germline V gene data show CDR1 as SQVTM and CDR2 as ANQGSEA. The CDR3 length is 13 residues. The chain's CDR3 is CSVEDGSRGFQYF. CDR3 bases: TGCAGCGTTGAAGATGGGTCCCGGGGATTTCAGTACTTC.

In this sample, this clone turned up once. The rearrangement uses TRBV7-6 and TRBJ2-3; TRBD2 aligns across 7 bases. J lost 2 bases, V lost 5 bases, and 19 bases had no gene match. The CDR3 is 19 amino acids. Germline CDR1 is SGHVS and CDR2 is FNYEAQ. CDR3 sequence reads: CASSHNQPASGGITDTQYF. The CDR3 DNA is TGTGCCAGCAGCCACAACCAGCCGGCGTCGGGGGGAATCACAGATACGCAGTATTTT.

The chain combines TRBV7-9 with TRBJ1-5; D not resolved. V shed 1 base and J shed 3 bases, with 7 bases lying between them. Per the germline V gene, CDR1 is SEHNR and CDR2 is FQNEAQ (reference sequence). The CDR3 runs to 14 residues. The CDR3 DNA reads TGTGCCAGCAGCTTAGGCGGATACAATCAGCCCCAGCATTTT. It is translated as CASSLGGYNQPQHF.

The chain is built from TRBV25-1 and TRBJ2-1, with 8 positions matching TRBD1. Trimming took 8 bases from V and 6 from J; bases not matched to a gene: 12. There are 15 residues in the CDR3. CDR1 is MGHDK and CDR2 is SYGVNS in the germline V gene. CDR3 nucleotides: TGTGCCAGCCGACCGGGACAGGTTATAAGCAATGAGCAGTTCTTC. It codes for CASRPGQVISNEQFF. Combining the CDR3 with reference TRBV25-1 and TRBJ2-1 gives the whole variable domain EADIYQTPRYLVIGTGKKITLECSQTMGHDKMYWYQQDPGMELHLIHYSYGVNSTEKGDLSSESTVSRIRTEHFPLTLESARPSHTSQYLCASRPGQVISNEQFFGPGTRLTVL.

The chain is built from TRBV5-1 and TRBJ2-1; 10 nucleotides line up with TRBD2. This CDR3 is built from 18 residues. J lost 7 bases, V lost 2 bases, and 15 bases had no gene match. Germline V gene lookup returns CDR1 SGHRS and CDR2 YFSETQ. The CDR3 sequence: CASSFPSGGAFLGNEQFF. CDR3 DNA: TGCGCCAGCAGCTTTCCCAGCGGGGGGGCCTTCTTGGGGAATGAGCAGTTCTTC.

This clone was seen once. CDR3 in amino acids: CASSGTSEETQYF. In nucleotides, the CDR3 is TGTGCCAGCAGCGGGACTAGCGAGGAGACCCAGTACTTC. This chain uses TRBV2 with TRBJ2-5; 10 bases map to TRBD2. Looked up from germline, CDR1 is SNHLY and CDR2 is FYNNEI. V dropped 6 bases and J dropped 5; count of bases not matched to a gene: 3. The CDR3 totals 13 residues.

The chain is built from TRBV6-1 and TRBJ1-4; D might be TRBD1 (6 bases). CDR3 length: 15 amino acids. Trimming removed 6 bases at V and 3 bases at J, with 14 bases between. Germline V lookup: CDR1 MNHNS, CDR2 SASEGT. Here the CDR3 reads CASRGRGLANEKLFF. For the CDR3, the DNA is TGTGCCAGCAGGGGCAGGGGCCTTGCTAATGAAAAACTGTTTTTT.

The chain is built from TRBV6-4 and TRBJ2-3; D perhaps matches TRBD2 (5 bases). Trimming pared 4 bases from V and 6 bases from J, leaving 11 bases between. The CDR3 loop spans 13 amino acids. Germline-derived CDR1 and CDR2 are MRHNA and SNTAGT. CDR3 sequence (DNA): TGTGCCAGCAGTGTCGAACCGGGGGATACGCAGTATTTT. Its protein product is CASSVEPGDTQYF.

This chain links TRBV7-3 with TRBJ1-2, with 7 bases identical to TRBD1. With V trimmed by 5 bases and J by 4 bases, 13 bases remained unmatched. The CDR3 has 16 residues. Germline-derived CDR1 and CDR2 are SGHTA and FQGTGA. The CDR3 loop is CASSRRTGSISYGYTF. The CDR3 coding sequence is TGTGCCAGCAGCAGACGGACAGGATCTATAAGCTATGGCTACACCTTC.

V usage is TRBV5-5 and J usage is TRBJ2-2; D not certain. Germline values: CDR1 SGHKS, CDR2 YYEKEE (reference sequence). This CDR3 region has 15 residues. Trimming removed 1 base from V and 2 bases from J, with 9 bases in between. Here the CDR3 reads CASSLSRPNTGELFF. DNA for the CDR3: TGTGCCAGCAGCTTGTCCAGGCCAAACACCGGGGAGCTGTTTTTT.

The genes are TRBV2 and TRBJ2-7, with TRBD1 matching 9 bases. With V trimmed by 6 bases and J by 5 bases, 8 bases remained unmatched. Per the germline V gene, CDR1 is SNHLY and CDR2 is FYNNEI. The CDR3 length is 14 residues. This chain's CDR3 is CASRPGQGSDEQYF. CDR3 bases: TGTGCCAGCAGACCGGGACAGGGATCCGACGAGCAGTACTTC. The whole variable domain, filled in from reference TRBV2 and TRBJ2-7, reads EPEVTQTPSHQVTQMGQEVILRCVPISNHLYFYWYRQILGQKVEFLVSFYNNEISEKSEIFDDQFSVERPDGSNFTLKIRSTKLEDSAMYFCASRPGQGSDEQYFGPGTRLTVT.

V gene TRBV27 combines with J gene TRBJ2-2; the match to TRBD2 covers 14 bases. The CDR3 runs to 17 residues. Germline values: CDR1 MNHEY, CDR2 SMNVEV (reference sequence). After removal of 6 bases from V and 4 bases from J, the junction contained 7 bases not matched to a gene. The CDR3 DNA follows: TGTGCCAGCAGGAAAGGACTAGCGGGGGGAATCACCGGGGAGCTGTTTTTT. Translated: CASRKGLAGGITGELFF.